This T cell receptor beta chain was captured by sequencing in a study of cytomegalovirus exposure and HLA in healthy donors (dated by TCRdb to 2017 to 2019). General notes on the study: An earlier analysis of approximately 590 of the donors reported more than 250 Gb of sequence data and 117 million unique TCR beta sequences from 150 million to 200 million T cells. Five DR-DQ haplotypes were treated as single units for association and clustering because of strong linkage in the cohort. The study profiled the T cell repertoires of under 850 subjects by immunosequencing and related them to cytomegalovirus serostatus. A later analysis re-analyzed previously published TCR beta repertoires from 666 donors and added high-resolution HLA genotyping to study TCR occurrence patterns. The study was designed to test whether signatures of past pathogen exposure could be identified by cataloging public T cell receptors. HLA typing covered class I and class II loci at four-digit resolution. Among a few hundred genotyped donors of the cohort, an average of about 240,000 unique TCR beta nucleotide sequences were sequenced per donor, around 18% of them non-productive. The later analysis used no new phenotypic data to find candidate immune exposures, relying instead on TCR beta sequences and their occurrence across donors. Every discovery cohort repertoire had been produced on one sequencing platform. About 300 gigabases of sequencing data and tens of millions of unique TCR sequences made up an early release that covered 640 HLA-typed donors. The study combined high-throughput TCR immunosequencing, statistical association of individual TCRs with disease status, and machine learning to predict cytomegalovirus infection status. A later genetic analysis used genome-wide SNP genotypes for about 55% of the 666 donors, treating that subset as a discovery cohort. Donor age, sex, ethnicity and CMV serostatus were collected together with the repertoire data. An earlier analysis of 587 of the donors used high-throughput TCR beta sequencing to judge whether each TCR beta V gene segment behaved as functional or pseudogenic. The number of typed donors differed by locus: roughly 629-640 for A, B, C, DRB1 and DQB1; 500 to 550 for DQA1; some 590 for DPA1; and roughly 450 for DPB1. Of the approximately 370 genotyped donors, roughly 76% were placed in the genetic ancestry cluster associated with self-reported Caucasian donors. Besides the first cohort of 666 subjects, a separate validation cohort made up of roughly 120 different subjects was used.

Here is what the overall study found, with its caveats: A cluster of highly shared sequence variants was judged likely to represent a technical artifact of the sequencing pipeline. Linkage disequilibrium might explain the correlated functional status among segregating V segments, but an unknown experimental factor could not be excluded. Because HLA typing was missing for some donors at each locus, association tests included only the typed subset. Several of the top co-occurrence clusters appeared to be linked to parvovirus B19, influenza, CMV and Epstein-Barr virus, according to a later analysis. The classifier was reported to diagnose cytomegalovirus status with high specificity and sensitivity in both the original and validation cohorts. Some IMGT-functional V segments, including TRBV6-2 and TRBV6-3, could not be distinguished by the 87-base-pair reads and were therefore excluded. A further reported finding was that TCR beta sequences accurately predicted the HLA-A and HLA-B alleles for most subjects in the first cohort. The study gave a list of more than 150 TCR beta chains associated with cytomegalovirus. In a later analysis, most CMV-associated TCR beta chains were found to appear HLA-restricted, with HLA associations seemingly driven largely by CMV exposure. This cohort had only TCR beta chains sequenced, and the lack of alpha or paired-chain data limited which features could be detected. Most TCR sequences were observed very rarely across donors, whereas some public TCRs were present in many individuals. In a later analysis, HLA-associated TCR beta chains were found to be more clonally expanded and to have lower generation probabilities than equally common non-associated chains. At a false discovery rate of 0.05, a later analysis linked about 16,000 TCR beta sequences to specific HLA alleles. The only immune exposure information available for the cohort was CMV serostatus. An earlier analysis of some 590 of the donors showed that most TCR beta V segments appeared in productive rearrangements either about 87% or about 30% of the time, which broadly matched IMGT annotations. Strong co-occurrence of HLA alleles, especially DR and DQ, made assigning TCR associations to individual alleles difficult. The presence/absence analyses assumed that sequencing depth was roughly uniform across donors, and that assumption may not be true. In a later genetic analysis, fewer N-insertions in productive TCRs were reported among donors in an Asian-associated ancestry cluster than the roughly 640-donor mean. According to the authors, the approach could potentially be generalized to other disease states and immunological phenotypes. In vitro tests confirmed that three of the cytomegalovirus-associated TCR beta chains recognize cytomegalovirus antigens. In a later analysis, the rate of TCR association differed among HLA loci, with DRB1 alleles having the most associated TCRs and HLA-C alleles having the fewest. In a later genetic analysis, a missense DCLRE1C variant was associated with V-gene and J-gene trimming of TCR beta chains, and the association was replicated in an independent cohort. The earlier analysis of fewer than 750 of the donors excluded seventeen rarely observed V segments, including chromosome 9 orphons, because counts were too low.

In total, approximately 610 healthy bone marrow donors made up the cohort. All cohort members were sampled while nominally healthy, although unrecorded immune exposures were likely present. The donor was CMV seropositive and belonged to the group of over 250 seropositive cohort members. A peripheral blood sample was provided by each donor, and peripheral blood mononuclear cells were used for TCR beta sequencing. The Qiagen DNeasy Blood Extraction Kit was used to extract genomic DNA from the blood cell samples. The CDR3 numbers 16 residues from cysteine through phenylalanine. Just the 48-base CDR3 DNA is kept, in frame starting at base 1. CDR1 and CDR2 were assigned from the germline V gene (reference sequence) as SEHNR and FQNEAQ. V is cut by 5 bases and J by 2 bases, and the space between the germline ends is 15 bases. This clone was seen once. Its recognized antigen is unknown. Base-call qualities are not available, and no considerably larger clone is one nucleotide away.

The method was the immunoSEQ multiplex PCR assay. For the multiplex PCR, a mixture combining 60 forward primers for TCR Vbeta segments and 13 reverse primers for TCR Jbeta segments was used. Amplification of the CDR3 region of rearranged TCR beta genes was performed with a multiplex PCR assay on genomic DNA. On the Illumina HiSeq System, the amplified TCR beta libraries were sequenced as 87-base-pair reads. For the original study's pipeline: A later analysis counted approximately 74 million unique TCR beta chains across the 666 repertoires, and around 12 million of these chains were shared by at least two donors. Raw reads were error-corrected and collapsed into unique sequences by a nearest-neighbor algorithm in which closely related sequences were merged to remove PCR and sequencing errors. CDR3 sequences were aligned to IMGT reference sequences to assign V, D and J gene segments. Each retained sequence needed at least a six-nucleotide match to both a V gene segment and a J gene segment. A rearrangement counted as productive if the CDR3 had no stop codons and remained in frame with V and J, and every other rearrangement counted as non-productive. Following IMGT convention, CDR3 was defined as the stretch from the second conserved V-encoded cysteine up to the conserved J-encoded phenylalanine. The earlier analysis of a few hundred of the donors excluded any sequence lacking an unambiguous match to a single V gene segment. An earlier analysis of over 450 of the donors classified V segments as functional when productive rearrangements were above 56.7% and as segregating when the standard deviation between donors was above 5%. A statistical classification framework was built for diagnosing cytomegalovirus status from the catalog of TCR beta chain sequences. V and J gene assignment, in a later analysis, came from comparing TCR nucleotide sequences with IMGT/GENE-DB human TR gene sequences. In a later analysis, CDR3 sequences and most-parsimonious VDJ recombination scenarios were assigned using the TCRdist pipeline. A later analysis defined each TCR beta chain by its CDR3 amino acid sequence plus V-gene family, and excluded reads lacking a unique V-gene family. In a later analysis, around 650 highly shared, low-generation-probability nucleotide sequences were removed to address suspected cross-contamination and a sequencing artifact. In a later analysis, a clonal expansion index was calculated for each public chain from normalized within-repertoire ranks of inferred template counts. Generation probabilities in a later analysis came from a VDJ recombination model fitted to out-of-frame rearrangements, and those results were checked against IGoR. In a later analysis, TCR-TCR, TCR-HLA and TCR-CMV co-occurrence was scored with hypergeometric tests, and a repertoire-size bias correction was applied to TCR pairs. To estimate false discovery rates, a later analysis permuted the HLA or CMV assignments 20 times. In a later analysis, co-occurring TCRs were grouped using DBSCAN, and TCRdist sequence similarity was added for clustering within HLA-allele-positive subsets. Co-occurrence clustering excluded repertoires with fewer than 30,000 or more than 120,000 public chains, plus five with anomalous nucleotide sharing. Here the immuneACCESS table is served through TCRdb, limited to in-frame sequences with V and J called. Missing clones are a known gap in these copies; in checked studies unresolved V genes cover under half, and the rest lacks a known reason. For V, J and clone size, that table is used; D and trimming come from the DNA. For this sample the table gives 190,000 or so clones, of which around four fifths were detected only once. The ten most abundant clones make up roughly a tenth of the sample.

This chain is built from TRBV7-9 and TRBJ1-4; possibly the D gene is TRBD1, per 6 matching bases. Specimen: PBMCs. The origin of this receptor is a woman aged 45-65 years in good health and CMV-seropositive. The DNA sequence follows: TGTGCCAGCAGCAACCACGACAGGACCACTAATGAAAAACTGTTTTTT. Its product reads: CASSNHDRTTNEKLFF.